This T cell receptor (beta chain) was retrieved from a study of Ad26.COV2.S vaccination and SARS-CoV-2 variants. A word on this clone: Antigen: not known.

The germline V and J ends were trimmed by 3 bases and 4 bases, with 13 bases remaining between them. Germline-derived CDR1 and CDR2 are SGHTA and FQGNSA. The CDR3 runs 14 residues. Treatment: around 19 received Ad26.COV2.S at low or high dose, single or two shots; several received placebo; per-sample allocation not given. Day 63 after the first vaccine or placebo injection was the time point for sampling. Expression of Wuhan-strain SARS-CoV-2 spike came from the Ad26 vector that formed the vaccine. Method: immunoSEQ multiplex PCR; TCRdb's copy keeps in-frame clones and lacks some. The data hold roughly 400,000 clones, with about 90% observed a single time. Study-wide findings and caveats: Marked by substantial breadth, spike-specific CD8+ and CD4+ T cell responses were reportedly seen after vaccination.

The source material was peripheral blood, sampled in a trial of Ad26.COV2.S vaccine versus placebo. The source is a person aged 18-60 years who received the Ad26.COV2.S COVID-19 vaccine or a placebo. The chain joins TRBV7-2 to TRBJ2-7; perhaps TRBD1 as D (5 bases). The CDR3 sequence: CASSFHPTAYEQYF. The DNA of the CDR3 is TGTGCCAGCAGCTTCCACCCGACAGCTTACGAGCAGTACTTC.